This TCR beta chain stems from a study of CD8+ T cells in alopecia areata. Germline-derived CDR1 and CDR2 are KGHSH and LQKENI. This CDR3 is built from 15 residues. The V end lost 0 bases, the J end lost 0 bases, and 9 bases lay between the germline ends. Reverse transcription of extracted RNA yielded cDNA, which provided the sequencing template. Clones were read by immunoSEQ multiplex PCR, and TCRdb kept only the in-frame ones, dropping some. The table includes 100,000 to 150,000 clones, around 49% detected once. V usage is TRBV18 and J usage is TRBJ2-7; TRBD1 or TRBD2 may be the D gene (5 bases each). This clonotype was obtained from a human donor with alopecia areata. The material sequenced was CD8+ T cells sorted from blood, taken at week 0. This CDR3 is CASSPPGESSYEQYF. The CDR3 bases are TGTGCCAGCTCACCACCGGGGGAAAGCTCCTACGAGCAGTACTTC.